This T cell receptor (beta chain) was profiled in a study of cytomegalovirus exposure and HLA in healthy donors. At the level of the study: From approximately 170 million T cells, an earlier analysis saw roughly 110 million unique TCR beta sequences.

With regard to this clone: The antigen remains undetermined.

Study-wide points: As a later analysis showed, a missense DCLRE1C variant was linked to trimming of TCR beta V- and J-genes. Apparent HLA restriction characterized most CMV-associated TCR beta chains in a later analysis.

Both 60 Vbeta primers and 13 Jbeta primers went into the PCR. Sequencing used immunoSEQ multiplex PCR; TCRdb keeps in-frame clones, though not all of them. This sample lists 70,000 or so clones; its ten largest clones have 2.4%. Germline-derived CDR1 and CDR2 are MNHEY and SVGAGI. The CDR3 runs to 15 residues. Unmatched junction bases numbered 0, after V lost 0 bases and J lost 1 base. The clonotype comes from a female donor in good health and CMV-seropositive. The chain recombines TRBV6-5 with TRBJ2-4, with TRBD1 identical over 7 bases. The sample taken for sequencing was PBMCs. CDR3 bases: TGTGCCAGCAGTTACTCGACAGGGGCCAAAAACATTCAGTACTTC. Protein sequence: CASSYSTGAKNIQYF.